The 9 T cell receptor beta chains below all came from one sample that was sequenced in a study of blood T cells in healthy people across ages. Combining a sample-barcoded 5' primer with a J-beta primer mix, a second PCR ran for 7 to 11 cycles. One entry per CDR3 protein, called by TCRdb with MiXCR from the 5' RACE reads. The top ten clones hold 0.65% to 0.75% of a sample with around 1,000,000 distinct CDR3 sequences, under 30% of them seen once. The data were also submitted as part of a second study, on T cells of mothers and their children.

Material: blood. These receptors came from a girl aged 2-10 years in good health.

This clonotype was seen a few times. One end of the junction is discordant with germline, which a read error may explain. The CDR3 protein is CASSLLGLAGGQETLYF. In DNA form, the CDR3 reads TGTGCCAGCAGTTTGTTGGGACTAGCGGGAGGGCAAGAGACCCTGTACTTC. The chain combines TRBV12-3 or TRBV12-4 with TRBJ2-5; 16 bases are a match to TRBD2. The CDR3 consists of 17 residues.

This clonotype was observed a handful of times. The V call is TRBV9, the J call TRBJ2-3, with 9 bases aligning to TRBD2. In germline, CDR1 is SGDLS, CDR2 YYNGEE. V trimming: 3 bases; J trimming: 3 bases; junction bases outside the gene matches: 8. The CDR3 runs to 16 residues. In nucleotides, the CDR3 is TGTGCCAGCAGCGAATCACTAGCGGGCGGAACAGATACGCAGTATTTT. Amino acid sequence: CASSESLAGGTDTQYF. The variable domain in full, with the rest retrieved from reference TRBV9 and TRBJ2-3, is DSGVTQTPKHLITATGQRVTLRCSPRSGDLSVYWYQQSLDQGLQFLIQYYNGEERAKGNILERFSAQQFPDLHSELNLSSLELGDSALYFCASSESLAGGTDTQYFGPGTRLTVL.

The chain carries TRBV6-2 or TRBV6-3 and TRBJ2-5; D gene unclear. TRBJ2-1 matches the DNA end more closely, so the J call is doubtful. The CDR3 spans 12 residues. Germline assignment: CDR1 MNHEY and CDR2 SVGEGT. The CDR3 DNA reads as TGTGCCAGCAGCGCCCAGCTACATGAGCAGTTCTTC. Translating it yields CASSAQLHEQFF.

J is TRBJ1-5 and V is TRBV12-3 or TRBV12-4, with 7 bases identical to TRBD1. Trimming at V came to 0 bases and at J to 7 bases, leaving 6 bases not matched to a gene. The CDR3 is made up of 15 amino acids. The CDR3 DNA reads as TGTGCCAGCAGTTTAGCGAGGGACAGTGAACAGCCCCAGCATTTT. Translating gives CASSLARDSEQPQHF.

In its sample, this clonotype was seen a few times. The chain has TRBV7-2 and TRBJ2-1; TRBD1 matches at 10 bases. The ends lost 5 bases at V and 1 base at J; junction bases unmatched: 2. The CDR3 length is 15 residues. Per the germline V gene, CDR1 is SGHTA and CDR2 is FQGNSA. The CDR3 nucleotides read TGTGCCAGCAGCGAGGACAGGGGGTCCTACAATGAGCAGTTCTTC. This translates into CASSEDRGSYNEQFF.

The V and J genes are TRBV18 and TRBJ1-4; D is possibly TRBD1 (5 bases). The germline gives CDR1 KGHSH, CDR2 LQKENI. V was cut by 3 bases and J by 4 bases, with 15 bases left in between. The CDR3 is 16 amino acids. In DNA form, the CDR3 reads TGTGCCAGCTCACCTGGGGACGCGCCGATTAATGAAAAACTGTTTTTT. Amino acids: CASSPGDAPINEKLFF.

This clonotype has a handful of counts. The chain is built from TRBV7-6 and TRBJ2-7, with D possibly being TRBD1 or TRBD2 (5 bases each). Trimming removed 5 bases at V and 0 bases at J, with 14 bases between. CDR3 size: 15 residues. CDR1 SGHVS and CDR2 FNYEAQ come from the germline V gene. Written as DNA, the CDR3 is TGTGCCAGCAGCGGTGGTGGGGGTACCTCCTACGAGCAGTACTTC. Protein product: CASSGGGGTSYEQYF.

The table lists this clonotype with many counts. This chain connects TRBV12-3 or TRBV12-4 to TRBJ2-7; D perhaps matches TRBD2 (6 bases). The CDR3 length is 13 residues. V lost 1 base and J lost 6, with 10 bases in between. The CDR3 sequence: CASSLVGGGEQYF. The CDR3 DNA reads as TGTGCCAGCAGTTTAGTCGGGGGTGGCGAGCAGTACTTC.

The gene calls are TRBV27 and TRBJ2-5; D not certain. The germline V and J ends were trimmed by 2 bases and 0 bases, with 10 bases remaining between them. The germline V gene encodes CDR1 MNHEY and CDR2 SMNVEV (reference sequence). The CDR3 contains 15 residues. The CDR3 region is CASSLDGSDQETQYF. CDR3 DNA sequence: TGTGCCAGCAGTTTAGATGGTTCAGACCAAGAGACCCAGTACTTC.